This T cell receptor (beta chain) was recovered during a study of Ad26.COV2.S vaccination and SARS-CoV-2 variants. Broader study findings: Responses of spike-specific T cells (both CD8+ and CD4+) reportedly showed substantial breadth after vaccination.

Produced via immunoSEQ multiplex PCR; TCRdb's table is partial and in-frame only. The sample has roughly 140,000 clones, roughly 88% seen once. The V gene lost 9 bases and the J gene lost 7 bases, with 13 bases spanning the gap. Germline V gene data show CDR1 as SNHLY and CDR2 as FYNNEI. This CDR3 contains 13 residues. About this clone itself: Its specificity is not known.

Sequences were derived from peripheral blood, sampled after recovery from COVID-19. The receptor was derived from a human donor who had recovered from COVID-19. The rearrangement uses TRBV2 and TRBJ1-6, with D perhaps TRBD1 (5 bases). CDR3 sequence (DNA): TGTGCCAGTAGCCGGGACTCCAATTCACCCCTCCACTTT. This gives the protein CASSRDSNSPLHF.